The rows below give T cell receptor beta chains drawn from one sample of a study of cytomegalovirus exposure and HLA in healthy donors. The repertoire was sequenced with immunoSEQ multiplex PCR; TCRdb's copy has only in-frame clones and lacks some. This sample carries more than 120,000 clones, 75% to 90% of them seen once, and the ten largest clones take less than 3.5%. Sequenced sample: PBMCs. The receptors stem from a woman aged 30 to 39 in good health and CMV-seronegative. Each CDR3 is given with its conserved first and last residue. The D gene is left open where the match is weak. Only some rows state a clone size, as once, few, many or a class for expanded clones.

TRBV6-5	TRBD1	TRBJ2-7	few	TGTGCCAGCAATGCACAGGGGATCGACGAGCAGTACTTC	CASNAQGIDEQYF
TRBV7-2	TRBD2	TRBJ2-7	-	TGTGCCAGCAGCTTAGGCGGGAGGACCTCCTACGAGCAGTACTTC	CASSLGGRTSYEQYF
TRBV30	-	TRBJ2-2	-	TGTGCCTGGAGTCCTCCGCCGGGGGTCGCCGGGGAGCTGTTTTTT	CAWSPPPGVAGELFF
TRBV5-1	-	TRBJ2-3	-	TGCGCCAGCAGATACGACCAGGGTACAGATACGCAGTATTTT	CASRYDQGTDTQYF
TRBV9	-	TRBJ2-6	-	TGTGCCAGCAGCGCACAGAACAGGGTCTCTGGGGCCAACGTCCTGACTTTC	CASSAQNRVSGANVLTF
TRBV27	TRBD1	TRBJ2-3	-	TGTGCCAGCAGTTGGGGACAGGGAAGCACAGATACGCAGTATTTT	CASSWGQGSTDTQYF
TRBV10-1	TRBD1	TRBJ2-5	-	TGCGCCAGCAGTGAGCCCGGGACAGGGGAAGGCCAGTACTTC	CASSEPGTGEGQYF
TRBV27	-	TRBJ2-7	once	TGTGCCAGCAGTTCCTGGGAGCGCTACGAGCAGTACTTC	CASSSWERYEQYF
TRBV9	-	TRBJ2-2	-	TGTGCCAGCAGCTCTAGACAGGTGATGATGGGCGGGGAGCTGTTTTTT	CASSSRQVMMGGELFF
TRBV27	TRBD1	TRBJ2-7	-	TGTGCCAGCAGTCCGCTCGGGACAGGGGGGTCGTACGAGCAGTACTTC	CASSPLGTGGSYEQYF
TRBV29-1	-	TRBJ1-1	-	TGCAGCGCGGTCGGGGGAGGAGGTGAAGCTTTCTTT	CSAVGGGGEAFF
TRBV28	TRBD1	TRBJ1-2	-	TGTGCCATCCGACAGGGAACTAACTATGGCTACACCTTC	CAIRQGTNYGYTF
TRBV7-9	TRBD2	TRBJ2-7	-	TGTGCCAGCAGCGCGGCCGGGACTATCCACGAGCAGTACTTC	CASSAAGTIHEQYF
TRBV5-1	TRBD1	TRBJ1-2	-	TGCGCCAGCAGCCCGGACAGGACTAACTATGGCTACACCTTC	CASSPDRTNYGYTF
TRBV5-4	-	TRBJ2-2	-	TGTGCCAGCAGCTTGTTCGGAGCGAACACCGGGGAGCTGTTTTTT	CASSLFGANTGELFF
TRBV10-3	-	TRBJ1-1	-	TGTGCCAGCAGTTACAGGGACGGAATTGGGAACACTGAAGCTTTCTTT	CASSYRDGIGNTEAFF
TRBV27	-	TRBJ2-4	-	TGTGCCAGCAGTTTAACAGGCAAAAACATTCAGTACTTC	CASSLTGKNIQYF
TRBV18	-	TRBJ1-1	-	TGTGCAAGCCGAACCGCCCTGGCCAATACTGAAGCTTTCTTT	CASRTALANTEAFF
TRBV5-4	TRBD1	TRBJ1-1	-	TGTGCCAGCAGCGAGGGGACAGGGACCGAAGCTTTCTTT	CASSEGTGTEAFF
TRBV5-4	TRBD1	TRBJ2-5	once	TGTGCCAGCAGCTTGGAGGGGGCAGGGGAGACCCAGTACTTC	CASSLEGAGETQYF
TRBV7-8	-	TRBJ2-7	-	TGTGCCAGCAGCTTAGAGAGCGGCAGCTCCTACGAGCAGTACTTC	CASSLESGSSYEQYF
TRBV30	TRBD2	TRBJ2-3	-	TGTGCCTGGAGTGCCGTACGAAAGCGGGGGGACCGCACAGATACGCAGTATTTT	CAWSAVRKRGDRTDTQYF
TRBV7-2	-	TRBJ1-1	-	TGTGCCAGCAGCTATAACAGGATGAACACTGAAGCTTTCTTT	CASSYNRMNTEAFF
TRBV9	-	TRBJ2-7	-	TGTGCCAGCAGCCCGCTGACGGAGCCCTACGAGCAGTACTTC	CASSPLTEPYEQYF
TRBV30	-	TRBJ2-3	-	TGTGCCTGGAGTGTAGGACACCGCACAGATACGCAGTATTTT	CAWSVGHRTDTQYF
TRBV19	TRBD2	TRBJ2-7	-	TGTGCCAGTAGTATCGGGGCGCGGGAGAAGTACGAGCAGTACTTC	CASSIGAREKYEQYF
TRBV4-3	-	TRBJ2-1	-	TGCGCCAGCAGCCAAGAAAGAGACAATGAGCAGTTCTTC	CASSQERDNEQFF
TRBV27	TRBD1	TRBJ1-5	-	TGTGCCAGCAGTTTATCGTTCTGGAATGTTCGGGACAGGAGGAATCAGCCCCAGCATTTT	CASSLSFWNVRDRRNQPQHF
TRBV9	TRBD1	TRBJ2-5	-	TGTGCCAGCAGCGTAGGGGCAGGGGGCGGGGAGACCCAGTACTTC	CASSVGAGGGETQYF
TRBV7-2	-	TRBJ2-2	-	TGTGCCAGCAGCTTAGTTTCCCGCAGGGACACCGGGGAGCTGTTTTTT	CASSLVSRRDTGELFF
TRBV25-1	TRBD2	TRBJ2-1	-	TGTGCCAGCAGTGGCTTTAGCGGGGGTCTAAATGAGCAGTTCTTC	CASSGFSGGLNEQFF
TRBV18	-	TRBJ2-7	once	TGTGCCAGCTCACCCGGGACACTCCTCTCGGAAGAGCAGTACTTC	CASSPGTLLSEEQYF
TRBV28	-	TRBJ1-5	-	TGTGCCAGCAGAACCACCCCCGGAGGGGATGGGCAGCCCCAGCATTTT	CASRTTPGGDGQPQHF
TRBV5-1	TRBD2	TRBJ2-1	-	TGCGCCAGCAGGCTTCTGGAGCGGGAGAGGCCCTACAATGAGCAGTTCTTC	CASRLLERERPYNEQFF
TRBV7-8	-	TRBJ2-1	-	TGTGCCAGCAGCCCTCATCGGCCGGGGAGGCGGGACAATGAGCAGTTCTTC	CASSPHRPGRRDNEQFF
TRBV5-4	TRBD1	TRBJ1-2	few	TGTGCCAGCAGCTTGGGGAGGGGGCGGATTGGCTATGGCTACACCTTC	CASSLGRGRIGYGYTF
TRBV5-1	TRBD2	TRBJ2-5	-	TGCGCCAGCAGCTTGGCAGGGGGCCTAGCGGGAGCGCCGAAGGAGACCCAGTACTTC	CASSLAGGLAGAPKETQYF
TRBV27	TRBD2	TRBJ2-2	-	TGTGCCAGCAGTTTTAGCGGGAGGGCGGGGAACACCGGGGAGCTGTTTTTT	CASSFSGRAGNTGELFF
TRBV6-6	-	TRBJ2-7	-	TGTGCCAGCAGACGCCGACATGACTCCTACGAGCAGTACTTC	CASRRRHDSYEQYF
TRBV6-6	-	TRBJ2-1	-	TGTGCCAGCAGGGGGGGTCTGGAATCCTACAATGAGCAGTTCTTC	CASRGGLESYNEQFF